This is a list of T cell receptor beta chains from one sample in a study of blood T cell repertoires in COVID-19. Clones were sequenced by immunoSEQ multiplex PCR, and TCRdb holds only the in-frame ones, with some missing. The table records some 300,000 clones, 90% of them present only once. The specimen sequenced was PBMCs or T cells enriched from blood (not recorded which). The origin of the receptors is a woman aged 18-30 years with acute COVID-19. The CDR3 runs from the conserved cysteine through the conserved F or W. A D gene is named only where the DNA matches it firmly. Size is omitted from some rows. Given values are once, few, many or a class for expanded clones.

abundance,v_gene,j_gene,d_gene,CDR3aa,CDR3nt
.,TRBV10-1,TRBJ2-7,TRBD1,CASSEPGQGDEQYF,TGCGCCAGCAGTGAACCGGGACAGGGAGACGAGCAGTACTTC
.,TRBV10-3,TRBJ2-7,TRBD2,CATTGLAGDEQYF,TGTGCCACTACCGGACTAGCGGGAGACGAGCAGTACTTC
.,TRBV5-1,TRBJ2-3,.,CASSLKAGEWVSDTQYF,TGCGCCAGCAGCTTGAAAGCGGGCGAGTGGGTCTCAGATACGCAGTATTTT
.,TRBV4-1,TRBJ1-2,.,CASSQEGRLSEGYTF,TGCGCCAGCAGCCAAGAGGGCAGGCTTTCGGAAGGCTACACCTTC
.,TRBV7-6,TRBJ1-4,.,CASSPGSGLNEKLFF,TGTGCCAGCAGCCCAGGATCAGGGCTCAATGAAAAACTGTTTTTT
.,TRBV2,TRBJ1-6,.,CASSDRGSDSPLHF,TGTGCCAGCAGTGACAGGGGATCAGATTCACCCCTCCACTTT
.,TRBV25-1,TRBJ1-2,.,CASAREGYGYTF,TGTGCCAGCGCCAGGGAAGGCTATGGCTACACCTTC
.,TRBV28,TRBJ1-2,TRBD1,CASSPLRLRTGEGSEYVNYGYTF,TGTGCCAGCAGCCCTTTGAGGTTGCGGACAGGGGAGGGAAGTGAATACGTTAACTATGGCTACACCTTC
.,TRBV28,TRBJ1-2,TRBD1,CASSTRTGTGNGYTF,TGTGCCAGCAGTACAAGAACCGGGACAGGGAATGGCTACACCTTC
.,TRBV10-3,TRBJ1-1,.,CAISESIWGGNTEAFF,TGTGCCATCAGTGAGTCGATCTGGGGAGGAAACACTGAAGCTTTCTTT
.,TRBV18,TRBJ2-5,.,CASSPQLAQETQYF,TGTGCCAGCTCACCACAACTAGCCCAAGAGACCCAGTACTTC
.,TRBV5-1,TRBJ2-1,TRBD1,CASSLGDRANNEQFF,TGCGCCAGCAGCTTAGGGGACAGGGCCAACAATGAGCAGTTCTTC
.,TRBV25-1,TRBJ1-1,.,CASSESTDMNTEAFF,TGTGCCAGCAGTGAATCTACGGACATGAACACTGAAGCTTTCTTT
.,TRBV3-1/TRBV3-2,TRBJ1-4,TRBD1,CASSVRTGGIEKLFF,TGTGCCAGCAGCGTCCGGACAGGGGGCATTGAAAAACTGTTTTTT
.,TRBV19,TRBJ1-1,.,CASSIRDKNTEAFF,TGTGCCAGTAGTATCCGGGACAAGAACACTGAAGCTTTCTTT
.,TRBV6-4,TRBJ2-1,TRBD2,CASSDRSSGNHEQFF,TGTGCCAGCAGTGACAGGTCTAGCGGGAACCATGAGCAGTTCTTC
.,TRBV6-5,TRBJ1-1,.,CASSLGGATNTEAFF,TGTGCCAGCAGTCTGGGTGGGGCAACAAACACTGAAGCTTTCTTT
.,TRBV28,TRBJ2-7,TRBD2,CASIPGAAGVPLLYEQYF,TGTGCCAGCATCCCAGGAGCAGCGGGAGTCCCATTACTCTACGAGCAGTACTTC
.,TRBV13,TRBJ2-3,.,CASRRAGVRDTQYF,TGTGCCAGCAGGCGGGCAGGGGTCAGAGATACGCAGTATTTT
.,TRBV5-1,TRBJ2-7,.,CASRQGSEQYF,TGCGCCAGCCGTCAGGGGAGCGAGCAGTACTTC
.,TRBV15,TRBJ2-1,.,CATSRDAGGNEQFF,TGTGCCACCAGCAGAGATGCAGGGGGGAATGAGCAGTTCTTC
.,TRBV4-1,TRBJ1-3,TRBD1,CAPTDRGFGNTIYF,TGCGCCCCCACCGACAGGGGGTTTGGAAACACCATATATTTT
.,TRBV7-7,TRBJ1-3,.,CASSPGHLTSGNTIYF,TGTGCTAGCAGCCCAGGTCATCTTACCTCTGGAAACACCATATATTTT
.,TRBV11-2,TRBJ1-1,TRBD1,CASSLRGRGTATEAFF,TGTGCCAGCAGCTTAAGGGGGCGCGGTACGGCCACTGAAGCTTTCTTT
few,TRBV16,TRBJ1-2,.,CASSPGSGIDYGYTF,TGTGCCAGCAGCCCGGGGTCGGGGATCGACTATGGCTACACCTTC
.,TRBV6-1,TRBJ2-1,.,CASSEYGANEQFF,TGTGCCAGCAGTGAATATGGAGCTAATGAGCAGTTCTTC
.,TRBV7-6,TRBJ1-3,TRBD1,CASSLRRQGLAGNTIYF,TGTGCCAGCAGCTTAAGGAGACAGGGTTTGGCTGGAAACACCATATATTTT
.,TRBV5-8,TRBJ2-7,TRBD1,CASSFGTAAYEQYF,TGTGCCAGCAGCTTCGGGACAGCTGCCTACGAGCAGTACTTC
.,TRBV28,TRBJ1-1,TRBD1,CASSLQGAKAFF,TGTGCCAGCAGTTTACAGGGGGCAAAAGCTTTCTTT
.,TRBV3-1/TRBV3-2,TRBJ2-1,TRBD1,CASSQSTGTDHNEQFF,TGTGCCAGCAGCCAATCCACCGGGACAGATCACAATGAGCAGTTCTTC
.,TRBV11-2,TRBJ1-1,.,CASSYLPGGNTEAFF,TGTGCCAGCAGCTACCTGCCGGGGGGGAACACTGAAGCTTTCTTT
.,TRBV7-6,TRBJ1-1,TRBD1,CASSPGTANTEAFF,TGTGCCAGCAGCCCAGGGACAGCGAACACTGAAGCTTTCTTT
.,TRBV28,TRBJ1-2,.,CASSSPTVYGYTF,TGTGCCAGCAGTTCTCCGACAGTCTATGGCTACACCTTC
once,TRBV28,TRBJ1-2,.,CASSQSGYTF,TGTGCCAGCAGCCAATCTGGCTACACCTTC